This TCR beta chain is drawn from a study of blood T cell repertoires in COVID-19. Study-level information: Sites in the United States, Italy and Spain provided acute and convalescent COVID-19 samples. T cells, B-cell-depleted T cells, or PBMCs provided the cDNA or gDNA that served as material.

Looked up from germline, CDR1 is SGHRS and CDR2 is YFSETQ. The CDR3 has 17 amino acids. Trimming took off 5 bases at V and 8 bases at J, with 25 bases between the two ends. As handled by the study authors: Reference gene primers were amplified, and this amplification served to estimate nucleated cell counts. The method was immunoSEQ multiplex PCR; TCRdb's version includes in-frame clones alone and lacks a portion of them. The DNA gave D and trimming, while V, J and clone size come from that table. The repertoire holds 50,000 to 65,000 clones, with 91% as singletons. The sample was peripheral blood. This TCR was recovered from a woman in her fifties or sixties with active or convalescent COVID-19. The chain recombines TRBV5-1 with TRBJ1-4; possibly TRBD1 for D (6 bases). The CDR3 protein is CASSLNPTGSISEKLFF. The CDR3 region has the DNA TGCGCCAGCAGTCTTAACCCTACAGGGAGTATTAGCGAAAAACTGTTTTTT.